This T cell receptor (beta chain) was recorded in a study of blood T cells in healthy people across ages. Study-level findings and limits: Diversity figures based on one million T cells were deemed too low.

This clonotype turned up a few times. What it binds is not known. The second PCR ran 7 to 11 cycles with a sample-barcoded 5' primer and J-beta primers. TCRdb reprocessed the 5' RACE reads with MiXCR, giving one entry per CDR3 protein. Altogether about 1 million distinct CDR3 sequences are present, 35% to 55% being singletons, with the ten largest covering under 20%. Sample donors were healthy Caucasian individuals that came from Russia, aged 6 to 90. Germline V CDR1 and CDR2: SEHNR, FQNEAQ (reference sequence). The CDR3 sequence is 14 residues long. V dropped 0 bases and J dropped 4 bases, with 9 bases sitting between them.

This TCR was sampled from a woman aged 55-70 years in good health. The sequenced sample consisted of blood. This rearrangement joins TRBV7-9 to TRBJ2-5, with D perhaps TRBD2 (5 bases). The CDR3 spells CASSLADGVETQYF. The DNA of the CDR3 is TGTGCCAGCAGCTTAGCGGACGGGGTAGAGACCCAGTACTTC.